Given below is one T cell receptor (beta chain) in context. Antigen unknown. This CDR3 region has 17 residues. The trim removed 3 bases at V and 5 bases at J, leaving 13 bases unmatched. Germline V lookup: CDR1 SGHAT, CDR2 FQNNGV. 60 Vbeta and 13 Jbeta primers were used in PCR. As originally analysed: The count from a later analysis was 65 million to 90 million unique TCR beta chains, around 10 million of them shared. Sequencing was performed with immunoSEQ multiplex PCR; in TCRdb, only in-frame clones are kept and a portion is missing. That table furnishes V, J and clone size, whereas the DNA furnished D and trimming. Of roughly 150,000 clones listed, around 80% are singletons. The data are from a study of cytomegalovirus exposure and HLA in healthy donors. Study information: Researchers previously reported finding roughly 120 million unique TCR beta sequences from about 179 million T cells. Study-wide points: Per a prior analysis, the majority of TCR beta V segments were productive roughly 90% or roughly 30% of the time. Later analysis identified a missense DCLRE1C variant that was linked to TCR beta V- and J-gene trimming.

This sequence originates from a man aged 25 to 40 in good health. V gene TRBV11-2 combines with J gene TRBJ2-1; 7 bases map to TRBD2. The sequencing sample was made of PBMCs. The CDR3 loop is CASSFLEGGPTNNEQFF. In nucleotides, the CDR3 is TGTGCCAGCAGCTTTTTGGAGGGAGGGCCGACCAACAATGAGCAGTTCTTC.